This entry lists 23 T cell receptor beta chains sequenced from one sample in a study of T cells in Graves' hyperthyroidism and ophthalmopathy. TCR beta CDR3 sequences were amplified from RNA transcripts. RT-PCR in the first round (using the HTBI primer set) targeted the TCR CDR3. Each CDR3 protein is one row after TCRdb ran MiXCR on the multiplex PCR reads. The sample has a few hundred thousand distinct CDR3 sequences, roughly 14% seen once. Sequenced: blood. The receptors shown here come from a woman aged 25 to 39 with Graves' hyperthyroidism that later progressed to Graves' ophthalmopathy.

The J gene is TRBJ2-7, the V gene TRBV18, with 7 bases fitting TRBD2. This CDR3 has 15 residues. The V gene end was trimmed by 5 bases and the J gene end by 2 bases; junction bases not matched to a gene: 9. Germline CDR1 and CDR2: KGHSH and LQKENI. The CDR3 DNA reads as TGTGCCAGCTCAGGACCTAGCGGATGGACCTACGAGCAGTACTTC. It encodes CASSGPSGWTYEQYF.

This clonotype was counted at least ten times. The V call is TRBV3-1, the J call TRBJ2-3; TRBD2 aligns across 7 bases. Per the germline V gene, CDR1 is LGHDT and CDR2 is YNNKEL (reference sequence). With 2 bases clipped from V and 0 bases from J, the junction kept 2 bases outside the gene matches. The CDR3 length is 15 residues. The CDR3 DNA follows: TGTGCCAGCAGCCAAATTAGCGGGAGCACAGATACGCAGTATTTT. It specifies CASSQISGSTDTQYF.

J is TRBJ2-7 and V is TRBV7-3; D tentatively reads TRBD1 or TRBD2 (5 bases each). The CDR3 is 14 amino acids. The germline V and J ends were trimmed by 1 base and 5 bases, with 12 bases remaining between them. Germline V gene data show CDR1 as SGHTA and CDR2 as FQGTGA. The CDR3 nucleotides read TGTGCCAGCAGCTTAAGCCCGGGACCCGACGAGCAGTACTTC. Translation: CASSLSPGPDEQYF. The full variable domain, completed using reference TRBV7-3 and TRBJ2-7, is GAGVSQTPSNKVTEKGKYVELRCDPISGHTALYWYRQSLGQGPEFLIYFQGTGAADDSGLPNDRFFAVRPEGSVSTLKIQRTERGDSAVYLCASSLSPGPDEQYFGPGTRLTVT.

This clonotype was detected only a few times. The V and J genes are TRBV20-1 and TRBJ2-7; TRBD2 matches at 12 bases. From germline, CDR1 is DFQATT and CDR2 SNEGSKA (reference sequence). There are 15 residues in the CDR3. Trimming at V came to 0 bases and at J to 3 bases, leaving 3 bases not matched to a gene. This CDR3 is CSARDTTSGSYEQYF. In nucleotides, the CDR3 is TGCAGTGCTAGAGATACGACTAGCGGGAGCTACGAGCAGTACTTC.

This clonotype turned up a few times. This sequence joins TRBV30 and TRBJ1-1; D may be TRBD1 (5 bases). The CDR3 totals 16 residues. Trimming took 4 bases from V and 4 from J, leaving 22 bases between them. CDR1 is GTSNPN and CDR2 is SVGIG in the germline V gene (reference sequence). CDR3 protein: CAWKGWGIGGSTEAFF. The CDR3 coding sequence is TGTGCCTGGAAAGGTTGGGGAATTGGGGGGAGCACTGAAGCTTTCTTT.

This clonotype was observed a single time. This CDR3 fails to terminate in the conserved phenylalanine or tryptophan, so it likely reflects a read error. V is TRBV7-3 and J is TRBJ2-3; 9 bases match TRBD2. The germline V gene has CDR1 SGHTA and CDR2 FQGTGA. Trimming at V came to 5 bases and at J to 3 bases, leaving 9 bases not matched to a gene. This CDR3 spans 16 amino acids. CDR3 bases: TGTGCCAGCAGCCCGACTATAGCGGGGGTTACAGATACGCAGTATTCT. Its translation: CASSPTIAGVTDTQYS.

The table lists this clonotype with many counts. The chain has TRBV6-2 or TRBV6-3 and TRBJ2-5, with 10 bases that match TRBD2. V dropped 4 bases and J dropped 2; count of bases not matched to a gene: 13. This CDR3 has 18 amino acids. Germline V gives CDR1 MNHEY, CDR2 SVGEGT. CDR3 in DNA: TGTGCCAGCAGTTCGGGCGCTAGCGGGAGACCTGTACAAGAGACCCAGTACTTC. It yields the protein CASSSGASGRPVQETQYF.

This clonotype was seen at least ten times. The chain recombines TRBV20-1 with TRBJ1-6; 7 bases match TRBD1. V lost 5 bases and J lost 5; bases outside the gene matches: 12. CDR1 and CDR2 from the germline V gene are DFQATT and SNEGSKA (reference sequence). The CDR3 spans 16 residues. DNA of the CDR3: TGCAGTGCTCGCGAAGGGGGCTTCACGAATAATTCACCCCTCCACTTT. This sequence encodes CSAREGGFTNNSPLHF.

This clonotype was detected ten times or more. The J gene is TRBJ1-3, the V gene TRBV15; D is ambiguous. The CDR3 consists of 16 residues. Between the trimmed V and J ends, which lost 3 bases and 0 bases, there was a span of 12 bases. The V gene's germline CDR1 is LNHNV and CDR2 YYDKDF (reference sequence). CDR3 nucleotide sequence: TGTGCCACCAGCAGTACCGGTTACAACTCTGGAAACACCATATATTTT. The encoded protein is CATSSTGYNSGNTIYF.

This clonotype was seen a handful of times. The DNA of the CDR3 is TGCAGTGCTAGAAGACAGGGAGGAAGTAGCGGGAGGGGGTCGGGTGAGCAGTTCTTC. This encodes CSARRQGGSSGRGSGEQFF. The chain couples TRBV20-1 to TRBJ2-1, with TRBD2 identical over 11 bases. The length of the CDR3 is 19 residues. Germline CDR1 DFQATT, CDR2 SNEGSKA (reference sequence). Trimming cost V 2 bases and J 9 bases; bases outside gene matches: 21.

The rearrangement links TRBV6-5 to TRBJ2-5, with unresolved D. V dropped 0 bases and J dropped 5 bases, with 13 bases sitting between them. The CDR3 length is 15 residues. The V gene's germline CDR1 is MNHEY and CDR2 SVGAGI. CDR3 sequence (DNA): TGTGCCAGCAGTTACTCCTACAAGGAAGTTGAGACCCAGTACTTC. The encoded protein is CASSYSYKEVETQYF.

This sequence joins TRBV20-1 and TRBJ2-1; D remains unclear. Germline values: CDR1 DFQATT, CDR2 SNEGSKA (reference sequence). The CDR3 consists of 15 residues. V shed 3 bases and J shed 3 bases, with 15 bases lying between them. CDR3 sequence (DNA): TGCAGTGCTAGGCCCTTTAGACGGAACTACAATGAGCAGTTCTTC. Residues: CSARPFRRNYNEQFF.

This clonotype turned up a few times. V usage is TRBV29-1 and J usage is TRBJ2-7; D perhaps matches TRBD1 (6 bases). Trimming left V 4 bases short and J 2 bases short, with 9 bases between. The germline V gene has CDR1 SQVTM and CDR2 ANQGSEA. This CDR3 is 12 amino acids long. The CDR3, as DNA: TGCAGCGTTGTTGGGACAACCTACGAGCAGTACTTC. Its protein product is CSVVGTTYEQYF.

This clonotype has at least ten counts. This CDR3 is CASSLHAGTAYEQYF. CDR3 coding DNA: TGTGCCAGCAGTTTGCACGCCGGGACAGCCTACGAGCAGTACTTC. The gene calls are TRBV12-3 or TRBV12-4 and TRBJ2-7; 7 bases line up with TRBD1. The CDR3 consists of 15 residues. The J segment lost 2 bases and the V segment lost 3 bases, leaving 7 bases of the junction unmatched.

The sample holds many counts of this clonotype. The genes are TRBV28 and TRBJ2-3; D unresolved. CDR3 length: 15 residues. V shed 3 bases and J shed 2 bases, with 12 bases lying between them. Germline loops: CDR1 MDHEN, CDR2 SYDVKM. CDR3 DNA: TGTGCCAGCAGTTTGGCCTCCGACAACACAGATACGCAGTATTTT. Amino acid sequence: CASSLASDNTDTQYF.

In its sample, this clonotype was seen many times. The gene calls are TRBV10-3 and TRBJ2-1; the match to TRBD2 covers 15 bases. This CDR3 has 14 residues. V dropped 8 bases and J dropped 7; count of bases not matched to a gene: 3. Germline CDR1 is ENHRY and CDR2 is SYGVKD. The CDR3 here is CAIEGTSGRNEQFF. CDR3 in DNA: TGTGCCATCGAGGGGACTAGCGGGAGGAATGAGCAGTTCTTC.

This clonotype was detected ten times or more. The chain employs TRBV12-3 or TRBV12-4 and TRBJ1-2, with D tentatively TRBD1 (6 bases). Trimming shortened V by 5 bases and J by 0 bases, and 10 bases separated the two germline ends. The CDR3 consists of 14 residues. Here the CDR3 reads CASSPRTANYGYTF. As DNA, the CDR3 is TGTGCCAGCAGTCCCCGGACAGCTAACTATGGCTACACCTTC.

This clonotype was seen at least ten times. The chain uses TRBV5-8 and TRBJ1-2, with TRBD1 matching over 7 bases. This CDR3 has 13 amino acids. Germline V gives CDR1 SGHTS, CDR2 YDEGEE. Unmatched junction bases numbered 3, after V lost 3 bases and J lost 4 bases. In DNA form, the CDR3 reads TGTGCCAGCAGCTGGGACAGAATCTATGGCTACACCTTC. Its protein is CASSWDRIYGYTF.

In this sample, this clonotype turned up many times. The rearrangement uses TRBV19 and TRBJ1-1, with D maybe TRBD1 (6 bases). Trimming left V 3 bases short and J 2 bases short, with 10 bases between. The germline CDR1 and CDR2 sequences are LNHDA and SQIVND (reference sequence). The CDR3 sequence is 14 residues long. This chain's CDR3 is CASSIEGGNTEAFF. CDR3 bases: TGTGCCAGTAGTATCGAGGGGGGTAACACTGAAGCTTTCTTT.

This clonotype was recorded at least ten times. The chain combines TRBV11-3 with TRBJ2-1; D not resolved. The CDR3 loop spans 13 amino acids. Germline V gene lookup returns CDR1 SGHNT and CDR2 YENEEA. Trimming removed 4 bases at V and 7 bases at J, with 11 bases between. The CDR3 reads CASSSDLVNEQFF. The CDR3, as DNA: TGTGCCAGCAGCTCAGACCTTGTGAATGAGCAGTTCTTC.

CDR3 sequence: CASTPSAGGGFSTDTQYF. The CDR3 DNA follows: TGCGCCAGCACACCTTCAGCAGGCGGGGGGTTTAGCACAGATACGCAGTATTTT. V is TRBV5-1 and J is TRBJ2-3; TRBD2 aligns across 8 bases. V was clipped by 6 bases and J by 0 bases; unmatched bases: 15. The CDR3 has 18 residues. Per the germline V gene, CDR1 is SGHRS and CDR2 is YFSETQ.

The gene calls are TRBV9 and TRBJ2-1; no definite D call. Trimming left V 0 bases short and J 0 bases short, with 13 bases between. CDR1 and CDR2 from the germline V gene are SGDLS and YYNGEE. The CDR3 covers 17 residues. This chain's CDR3 is CASSVGAAWGSYNEQFF. The CDR3 nucleotides are TGTGCCAGCAGCGTAGGGGCCGCCTGGGGCTCCTACAATGAGCAGTTCTTC.

This clonotype showed up just a few times. This sequence joins TRBV6-1 and TRBJ2-4; the D gene is possibly TRBD2 (6 bases). The germline V and J ends were trimmed by 0 bases and 6 bases, with 9 bases remaining between them. This CDR3 is 14 amino acids long. Germline assignment: CDR1 MNHNS and CDR2 SASEGT. CDR3 loop: CASSEAGGGNIQYF. For the CDR3, the DNA is TGTGCCAGCAGTGAAGCGGGAGGAGGAAACATTCAGTACTTC.